The text below deals with one T cell receptor beta chain. The data are from a study of blood T cell repertoires in COVID-19. For the study at large: The United States, Italy and Spain supplied acute and convalescent COVID-19 samples. From T cells, B-cell-depleted T cells, or PBMCs came the material, which was cDNA or gDNA.

V was cut by 11 bases and J by 6 bases, with 20 bases left in between. Per the germline V gene, CDR1 is LNHDA and CDR2 is SQIVND (reference sequence). The CDR3 loop spans 14 amino acids. Per the original data handling: By means of reference gene primer amplification, nucleated cell counts were estimated. Using immunoSEQ multiplex PCR, the repertoire was profiled, and TCRdb retains in-frame clones only, with some absent. The V and J calls and clone size are taken from that table; D and trimming were inferred from the DNA. Here the sample spans hundreds of thousands of clones, about 87% being singletons.

The chain carries TRBV19 and TRBJ2-1, with D perhaps TRBD2 (6 bases). The sample taken for sequencing was peripheral blood. This sequence originates from a man between 65 and 80 years old with acute or convalescent COVID-19. The CDR3 DNA follows: TGTGCCTCTCGGGGGTCTTTCTCCCCCAATGAGCAGTTCTTC. Protein product: CASRGSFSPNEQFF.